This T cell receptor beta chain was observed in a study of blood T cells in healthy people across ages. Study findings and constraints: A roughly linear fall in TCR beta diversity per million T cells was seen with increasing age.

With a J-beta primer mix and a sample-barcoded 5' primer, a second PCR ran about 7 to 12 cycles. TCRdb re-called the 5' RACE reads with MiXCR, one entry per CDR3 protein. In the table there are roughly 900,000 distinct CDR3 sequences, about 48% of which are singletons. This clonotype has just a few counts. The antigen is unknown. CDR3 size: 15 residues. CDR1 is SGHTA and CDR2 is FQGNSA in the germline V gene. With 5 bases clipped from V and 4 bases from J, the junction kept 8 bases outside the gene matches. This chain joins TRBV7-2 and TRBJ1-2; 9 bases are a match to TRBD1. Source material: blood. This sequence originates from a man younger than 45 in good health. This CDR3 is CASSLSTGGFYGYTF. The CDR3, as DNA: TGTGCCAGCAGCCTCTCGACAGGGGGATTCTATGGCTACACCTTC.